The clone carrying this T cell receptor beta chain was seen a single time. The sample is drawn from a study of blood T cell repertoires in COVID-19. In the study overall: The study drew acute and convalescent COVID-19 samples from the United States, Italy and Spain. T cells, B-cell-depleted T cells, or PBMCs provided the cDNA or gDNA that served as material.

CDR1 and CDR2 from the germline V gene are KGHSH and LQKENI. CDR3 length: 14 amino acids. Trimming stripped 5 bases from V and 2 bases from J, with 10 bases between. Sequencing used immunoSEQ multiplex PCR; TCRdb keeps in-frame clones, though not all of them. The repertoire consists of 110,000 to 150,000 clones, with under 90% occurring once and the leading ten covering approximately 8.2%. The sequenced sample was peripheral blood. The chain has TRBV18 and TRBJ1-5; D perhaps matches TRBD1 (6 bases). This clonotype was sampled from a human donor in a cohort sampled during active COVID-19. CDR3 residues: CASSGKGGNQPQHF. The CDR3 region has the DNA TGTGCCAGCTCAGGCAAGGGGGGCAATCAGCCCCAGCATTTT.